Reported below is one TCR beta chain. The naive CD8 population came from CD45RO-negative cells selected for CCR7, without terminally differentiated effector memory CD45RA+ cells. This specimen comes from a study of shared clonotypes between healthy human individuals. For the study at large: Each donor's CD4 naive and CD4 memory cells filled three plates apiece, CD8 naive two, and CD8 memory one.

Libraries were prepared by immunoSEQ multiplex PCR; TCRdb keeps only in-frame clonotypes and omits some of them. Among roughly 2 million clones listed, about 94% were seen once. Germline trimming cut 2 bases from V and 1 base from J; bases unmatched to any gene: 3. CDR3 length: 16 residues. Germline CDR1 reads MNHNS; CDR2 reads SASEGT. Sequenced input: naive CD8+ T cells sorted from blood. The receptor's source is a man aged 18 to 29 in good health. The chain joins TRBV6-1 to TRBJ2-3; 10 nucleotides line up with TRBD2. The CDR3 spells CASSELLAGGTDTQYF. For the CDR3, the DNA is TGTGCCAGCAGTGAATTGCTAGCGGGAGGCACAGATACGCAGTATTTT.